Sequencing of this T cell receptor (beta chain) was carried out in a study of blood T cell repertoires in COVID-19. Study overall: Specimens from acute and convalescent COVID-19 originated in the United States, Italy and Spain. T cells, B-cell-depleted T cells, or PBMCs supplied cDNA or gDNA.

In the source study's methods: Reference gene primer amplification gave nucleated cell count estimates. Sequenced by immunoSEQ multiplex PCR; TCRdb stores in-frame clones only, minus some. That table gives V, J and clone size, and the DNA gave D and trimming. The data show approximately 89,000 clones, with 90% to 95% seen just once and around 4.2% held by the top ten. This CDR3 has 13 amino acids. Per the germline V gene, CDR1 is PRHDT and CDR2 is FYEKMQ (reference sequence). V lost 1 base to trimming and J lost 6 bases, with 10 bases between them. The sequence was obtained from a human donor with active COVID-19. The donor label of this sample is uncertain. This sequence joins TRBV13 and TRBJ2-7; D possibly corresponds to TRBD1 (5 bases). Sequenced: peripheral blood. This CDR3 is CASSLETVREQYF. In nucleotides, the CDR3 is TGTGCCAGCAGCTTAGAGACAGTCCGCGAGCAGTACTTC.